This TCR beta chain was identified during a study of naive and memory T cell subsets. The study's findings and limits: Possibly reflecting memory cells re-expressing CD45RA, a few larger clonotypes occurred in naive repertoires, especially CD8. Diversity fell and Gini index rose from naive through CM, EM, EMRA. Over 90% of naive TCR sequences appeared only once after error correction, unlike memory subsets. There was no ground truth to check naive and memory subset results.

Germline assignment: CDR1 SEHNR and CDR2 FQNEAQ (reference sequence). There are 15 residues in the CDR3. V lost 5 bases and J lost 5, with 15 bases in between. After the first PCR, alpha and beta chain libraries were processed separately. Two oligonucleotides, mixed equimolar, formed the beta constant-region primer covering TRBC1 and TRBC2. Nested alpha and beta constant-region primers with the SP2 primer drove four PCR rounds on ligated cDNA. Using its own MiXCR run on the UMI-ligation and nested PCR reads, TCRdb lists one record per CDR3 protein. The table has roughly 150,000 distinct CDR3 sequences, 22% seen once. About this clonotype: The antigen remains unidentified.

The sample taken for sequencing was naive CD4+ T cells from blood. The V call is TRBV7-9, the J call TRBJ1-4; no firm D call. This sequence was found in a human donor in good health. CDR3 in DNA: TGTGCCAGCAGCCCTGGAGGAGCCCCAAATGAAAAACTGTTTTTT. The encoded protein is CASSPGGAPNEKLFF. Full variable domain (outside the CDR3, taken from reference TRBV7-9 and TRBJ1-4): DTGVSQNPRHKITKRGQNVTFRCDPISEHNRLYWYRQTLGQGPEFLTYFQNEAQLEKSRLLSDRFSAERPKGSFSTLEIQRTEQGDSAMYLCASSPGGAPNEKLFFGSGTQLSVL.